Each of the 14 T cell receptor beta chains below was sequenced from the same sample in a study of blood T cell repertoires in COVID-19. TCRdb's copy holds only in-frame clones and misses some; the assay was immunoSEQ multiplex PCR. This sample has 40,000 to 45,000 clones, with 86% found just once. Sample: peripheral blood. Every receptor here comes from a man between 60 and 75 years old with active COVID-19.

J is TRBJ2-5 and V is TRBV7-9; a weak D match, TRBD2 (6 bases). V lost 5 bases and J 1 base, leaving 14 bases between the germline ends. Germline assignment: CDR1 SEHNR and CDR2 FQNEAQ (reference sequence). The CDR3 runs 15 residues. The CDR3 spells CASSRTAGLQETQYF. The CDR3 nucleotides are TGTGCCAGCAGCCGGACGGCGGGGCTCCAAGAGACCCAGTACTTC.

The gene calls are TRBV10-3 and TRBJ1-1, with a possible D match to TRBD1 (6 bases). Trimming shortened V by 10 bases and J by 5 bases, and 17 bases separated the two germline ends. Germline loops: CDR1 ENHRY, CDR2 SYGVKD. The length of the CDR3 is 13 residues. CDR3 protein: CATQQGGSTEAFF. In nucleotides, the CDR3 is TGTGCCACCCAACAGGGAGGGAGTACTGAAGCTTTCTTT.

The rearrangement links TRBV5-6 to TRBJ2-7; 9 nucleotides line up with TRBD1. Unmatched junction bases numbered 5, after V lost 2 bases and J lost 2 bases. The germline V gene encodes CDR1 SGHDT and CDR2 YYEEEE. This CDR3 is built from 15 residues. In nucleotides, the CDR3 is TGTGCCAGCAGCTTCGGGACAGGGACAACCTACGAGCAGTACTTC. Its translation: CASSFGTGTTYEQYF.

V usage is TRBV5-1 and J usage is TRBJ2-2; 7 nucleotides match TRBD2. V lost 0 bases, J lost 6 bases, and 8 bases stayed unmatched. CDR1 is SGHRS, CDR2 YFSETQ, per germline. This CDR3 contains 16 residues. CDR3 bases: TGCGCCAGCAGCTTGGTTGGCGGGAGCGCGTCCGGGGAGCTGTTTTTT. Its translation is CASSLVGGSASGELFF.

The CDR3 loop reads CASSPSGRTYSGTDTQYF. The CDR3 coding sequence is TGTGCCAGCAGTCCTAGCGGGAGGACCTATTCGGGCACAGATACGCAGTATTTT. This chain uses TRBV6-6 with TRBJ2-3; 11 bases agree with TRBD2. With V trimmed by 5 bases and J by 1 base, 11 bases remained unmatched. The CDR3 covers 18 residues. Germline V gene data show CDR1 as MNHNY and CDR2 as SVGAGI (reference sequence).

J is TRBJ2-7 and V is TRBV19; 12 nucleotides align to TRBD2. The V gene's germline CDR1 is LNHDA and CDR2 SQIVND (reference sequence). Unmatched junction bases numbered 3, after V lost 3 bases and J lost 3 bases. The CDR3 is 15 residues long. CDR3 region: CASSMTSGRFYEQYF. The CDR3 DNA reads TGTGCCAGTAGTATGACTAGCGGGAGATTCTACGAGCAGTACTTC. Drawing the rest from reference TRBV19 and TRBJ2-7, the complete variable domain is DGGITQSPKYLFRKEGQNVTLSCEQNLNHDAMYWYRQDPGQGLRLIYYSQIVNDFQKGDIAEGYSVSREKKESFPLTVTSAQKNPTAFYLCASSMTSGRFYEQYFGPGTRLTVT.

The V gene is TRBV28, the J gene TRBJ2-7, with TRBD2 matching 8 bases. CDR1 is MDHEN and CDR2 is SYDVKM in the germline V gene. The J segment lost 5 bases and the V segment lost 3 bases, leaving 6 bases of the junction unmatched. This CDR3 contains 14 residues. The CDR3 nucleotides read TGTGCCAGCAGTTTGCCCGGGAGGGGCGACGAGCAGTACTTC. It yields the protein CASSLPGRGDEQYF.

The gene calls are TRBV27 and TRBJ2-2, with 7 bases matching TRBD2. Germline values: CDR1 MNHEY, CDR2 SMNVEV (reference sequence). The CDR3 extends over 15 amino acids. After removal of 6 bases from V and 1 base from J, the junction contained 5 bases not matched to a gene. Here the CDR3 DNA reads TGTGCCAGCAGCGTGGGAGGGCGGAACACCGGGGAGCTGTTTTTT. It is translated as CASSVGGRNTGELFF.

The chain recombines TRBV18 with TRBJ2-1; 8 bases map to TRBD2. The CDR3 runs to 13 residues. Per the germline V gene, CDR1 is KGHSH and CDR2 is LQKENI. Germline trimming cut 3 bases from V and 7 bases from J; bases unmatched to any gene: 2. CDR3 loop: CASSPPGGNEQFF. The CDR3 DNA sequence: TGTGCCAGCTCACCGCCGGGGGGGAATGAGCAGTTCTTC.

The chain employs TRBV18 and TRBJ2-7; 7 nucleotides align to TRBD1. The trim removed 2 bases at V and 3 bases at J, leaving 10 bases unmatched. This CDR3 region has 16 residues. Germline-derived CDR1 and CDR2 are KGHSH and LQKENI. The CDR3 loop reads CASSPGTVAQGYEQYF. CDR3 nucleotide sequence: TGTGCCAGCTCACCAGGGACAGTCGCCCAAGGCTACGAGCAGTACTTC.

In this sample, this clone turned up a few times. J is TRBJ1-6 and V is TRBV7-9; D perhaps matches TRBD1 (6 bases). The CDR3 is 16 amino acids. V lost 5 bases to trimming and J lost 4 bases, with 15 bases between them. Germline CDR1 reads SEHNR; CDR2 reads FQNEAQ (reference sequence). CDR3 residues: CASSVEGRGYNSPLHF. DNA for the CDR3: TGTGCCAGCAGCGTGGAAGGGAGGGGGTATAATTCACCCCTCCACTTT.

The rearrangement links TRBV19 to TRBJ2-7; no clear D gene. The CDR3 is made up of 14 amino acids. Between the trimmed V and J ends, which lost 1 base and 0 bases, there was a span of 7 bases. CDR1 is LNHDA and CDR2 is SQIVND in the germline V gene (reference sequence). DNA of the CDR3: TGTGCCAGTAGTATAGGGAGCGCCTCCTACGAGCAGTACTTC. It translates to CASSIGSASYEQYF. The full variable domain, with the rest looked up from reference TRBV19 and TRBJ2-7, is DGGITQSPKYLFRKEGQNVTLSCEQNLNHDAMYWYRQDPGQGLRLIYYSQIVNDFQKGDIAEGYSVSREKKESFPLTVTSAQKNPTAFYLCASSIGSASYEQYFGPGTRLTVT.

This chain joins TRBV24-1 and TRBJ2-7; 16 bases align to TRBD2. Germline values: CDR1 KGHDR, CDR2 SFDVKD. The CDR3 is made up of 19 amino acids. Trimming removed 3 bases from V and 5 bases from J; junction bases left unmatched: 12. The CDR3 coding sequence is TGTGCCACCAGTGATCCCCCCGGGACTAGCGGGAGGGCCCACAACGAGCAGTACTTC. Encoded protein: CATSDPPGTSGRAHNEQYF.

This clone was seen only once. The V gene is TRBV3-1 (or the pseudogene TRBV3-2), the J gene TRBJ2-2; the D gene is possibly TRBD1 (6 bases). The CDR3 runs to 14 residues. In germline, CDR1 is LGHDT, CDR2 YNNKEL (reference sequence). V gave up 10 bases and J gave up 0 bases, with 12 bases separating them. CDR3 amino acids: CATSRGTNTGELFF. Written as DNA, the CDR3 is TGTGCCACTTCGAGGGGGACGAACACCGGGGAGCTGTTTTTT.